A selection of T cell receptor beta chains follows, all from one sample in a study of T cells in localized non-small cell lung cancer. Assay used: immunoSEQ multiplex PCR; TCRdb lists only in-frame clones, some missing. The sample includes 35,000 or so clones, approximately 88% seen only once; the top ten take roughly 2.5%. Sample: peripheral blood, taken before any cancer treatment. These receptors originate from a woman aged 40-75 years with stage I lung adenocarcinoma. CDR3s include the opening cysteine and the closing phenylalanine or tryptophan. Fields, in order: V gene, D gene, CDR3 length, J gene, clone size, CDR3 protein, CDR3 DNA. D genes are given only for firm matches. Clone size is given for some rows only: seen once, a few or many times, or a class if the clone is expanded.

TRBV10-2	.	13	TRBJ1-1	.	CASTTPSETEAFF	TGCGCCAGCACCACACCCTCAGAAACTGAAGCTTTCTTT
TRBV28	TRBD2	16	TRBJ2-1	few	CASTSGPLAGIHEQFF	TGTGCCAGTACCTCCGGGCCACTAGCGGGAATCCATGAGCAGTTCTTC
TRBV30	.	11	TRBJ2-5	.	CAWSAGETQYF	TGTGCCTGGAGCGCTGGAGAGACCCAGTACTTC
TRBV19	.	16	TRBJ1-1	.	CASSIVPTGANTEAFF	TGTGCCAGTAGTATTGTCCCGACAGGAGCAAACACTGAAGCTTTCTTT
TRBV27	TRBD2	13	TRBJ2-1	.	CASSRTSGRGQFF	TGTGCCAGCAGCCGGACTAGCGGGAGGGGGCAGTTCTTC
TRBV11-2	TRBD2	16	TRBJ2-4	.	CASSSGLAGGGNIQYF	TGTGCCAGCAGCTCGGGACTAGCGGGAGGCGGAAACATTCAGTACTTC
TRBV7-3	.	15	TRBJ2-5	.	CASSLTNMAQETQYF	TGTGCCAGCAGCTTAACAAATATGGCCCAAGAGACCCAGTACTTC
TRBV30	.	13	TRBJ1-1	.	CAWSVQSDTEAFF	TGTGCCTGGAGTGTTCAATCCGACACTGAAGCTTTCTTT
TRBV16	.	15	TRBJ1-1	few	CASSQLTGRNTEAFF	TGTGCCAGCAGCCAATTGACCGGGAGGAACACTGAAGCTTTCTTT
TRBV18	.	14	TRBJ2-7	.	CASSLLPSTYEQYF	TGTGCCAGCTCACTCCTACCGTCGACCTACGAGCAGTACTTC
TRBV6-6	.	14	TRBJ2-2	.	CASSLTSSPGELFF	TGTGCCAGCAGTCTTACTAGCTCCCCCGGGGAGCTGTTTTTT
TRBV6-6	.	14	TRBJ2-5	.	CASSTQVDGETQYF	TGTGCCAGCAGTACCCAGGTGGATGGGGAGACCCAGTACTTC
TRBV27	.	12	TRBJ2-7	few	CASSYGGGGQYF	TGTGCCAGCAGTTATGGGGGCGGGGGGCAGTACTTC
TRBV5-4	.	13	TRBJ2-4	.	CASSLDWGNIQYF	TGTGCCAGCAGCTTGGACTGGGGAAACATTCAGTACTTC
TRBV19	TRBD1	15	TRBJ1-5	.	CASMEQGGRNQPQHF	TGTGCCAGTATGGAACAGGGGGGACGCAATCAGCCCCAGCATTTT
TRBV7-3	.	18	TRBJ2-5	once	CASSSLTKTGTLQETQYF	TGTGCCAGCAGCTCCCTCACCAAGACCGGGACTCTACAAGAGACCCAGTACTTC
TRBV7-2	.	13	TRBJ2-7	.	CASSTFNSYEQYF	TGTGCCAGCAGCACCTTCAATTCCTACGAGCAGTACTTC
TRBV29-1	TRBD1	14	TRBJ2-7	.	CSVAGGQTINEQYF	TGCAGCGTTGCAGGGGGCCAAACGATAAACGAGCAGTACTTC
TRBV19	TRBD1	14	TRBJ1-1	.	CASSIVQGATEAFF	TGTGCCAGTAGTATAGTCCAGGGGGCGACTGAAGCTTTCTTT
TRBV18	TRBD1	14	TRBJ2-7	.	CASSPGTGGGEQYF	TGTGCCAGCTCACCAGGGACAGGGGGCGGAGAGCAGTACTTC
TRBV7-2	.	12	TRBJ1-5	.	CASSSPNQPQHF	TGTGCCAGCAGCTCACCTAATCAGCCCCAGCATTTT
TRBV7-9	.	16	TRBJ2-1	.	CASTEGSLRTYNEQFF	TGTGCCAGCACCGAAGGGAGCTTACGCACCTACAATGAGCAGTTCTTC
TRBV30	.	13	TRBJ2-7	.	CAWSRWERAEQYF	TGTGCCTGGAGTCGTTGGGAGCGGGCCGAGCAGTACTTC
TRBV7-9	.	15	TRBJ2-7	.	CASSLRVEGLEEQYF	TGTGCCAGCAGCTTGAGGGTTGAAGGGCTAGAGGAGCAGTACTTC
TRBV11-1	.	14	TRBJ1-1	.	CASAIGAVNTEAFF	TGTGCCAGCGCCATAGGGGCGGTGAACACTGAAGCTTTCTTT
TRBV7-3	TRBD2	18	TRBJ2-1	.	CASSLTAIGTSGVGEQFF	TGTGCCAGCAGCTTAACAGCCATTGGGACTAGCGGCGTGGGGGAGCAGTTCTTC
TRBV18	.	15	TRBJ2-6	.	CASSRSDSGANVLTF	TGTGCCAGCTCCCGATCAGACTCTGGGGCCAACGTCCTGACTTTC
TRBV28	TRBD1	15	TRBJ1-5	.	CASSPGTGKNQPQHF	TGTGCCAGCAGTCCTGGGACAGGGAAAAATCAGCCCCAGCATTTT
TRBV19	.	13	TRBJ2-5	.	CASSIALSETQYF	TGTGCCAGTAGTATAGCCCTTTCAGAGACCCAGTACTTC
TRBV29-1	TRBD1	13	TRBJ2-7	.	CSVEEQGAYEQYF	TGCAGCGTTGAAGAGCAGGGGGCCTACGAGCAGTACTTC
TRBV5-6	.	16	TRBJ2-7	.	CASSFLRDSSSYEQYF	TGTGCCAGCAGCTTCCTCCGGGACTCGAGCTCCTACGAGCAGTACTTC
TRBV18	.	13	TRBJ1-5	.	CASSPRGGQPQHF	TGTGCCAGCTCACCTCGGGGGGGACAGCCCCAGCATTTT
TRBV11-3	TRBD1	16	TRBJ2-1	medium-sized	CASSSRDRGSYNEQFF	TGTGCCAGCAGCTCGCGGGACAGGGGGTCCTACAATGAGCAGTTCTTC
TRBV4-1	TRBD2	18	TRBJ2-7	.	CASSQIGSGAGGPNEQYF	TGCGCCAGCAGCCAGATTGGGTCTGGGGCGGGAGGGCCTAACGAGCAGTACTTC